Sequencing of this TCR beta chain was carried out in a study of T-cell reconstitution after alpha-beta-depleted transplantation in children. Study results and limitations: One year after transplant, T-cell counts and diversity came mostly from newly produced T cells. Surviving recipient cells, namely T cells and thymic progenitors, were the source of high day-60 TCRbeta diversity in some patients.

The V end lost 5 bases, the J end lost 9 bases, and 8 bases lay between the germline ends. This CDR3 comprises 11 residues. In germline, CDR1 is SEHNR, CDR2 FQNEAQ (reference sequence). Unique molecular identifiers were incorporated during preparation of the TCRbeta library. TCRdb analysed the PCR reads with MiXCR anew, one entry per CDR3 protein. In the table there are 70,000 to 95,000 distinct CDR3 sequences, 15% to 20% of which are singletons. Concerning this clonotype itself: Its antigen is undetermined.

The chain employs TRBV7-9 and TRBJ2-1; D is ambiguous. This receptor was taken from a male patient aged 2 to 9 who had a stem cell transplant for acute lymphoblastic leukemia, so the T cells may come from the graft donor. This sample comprised PBMCs, mostly from graft donor cells, obtained 360 days after TCRalphabeta/CD19-depleted stem cell transplant. For the CDR3, the DNA is TGTGCCAGCAGCCTCCAAGGTGAGCAGTTCTTC. This sequence encodes CASSLQGEQFF. Full variable domain (remainder filled in from reference TRBV7-9 and TRBJ2-1): DTGVSQNPRHKITKRGQNVTFRCDPISEHNRLYWYRQTLGQGPEFLTYFQNEAQLEKSRLLSDRFSAERPKGSFSTLEIQRTEQGDSAMYLCASSLQGEQFFGPGTRLTVL.